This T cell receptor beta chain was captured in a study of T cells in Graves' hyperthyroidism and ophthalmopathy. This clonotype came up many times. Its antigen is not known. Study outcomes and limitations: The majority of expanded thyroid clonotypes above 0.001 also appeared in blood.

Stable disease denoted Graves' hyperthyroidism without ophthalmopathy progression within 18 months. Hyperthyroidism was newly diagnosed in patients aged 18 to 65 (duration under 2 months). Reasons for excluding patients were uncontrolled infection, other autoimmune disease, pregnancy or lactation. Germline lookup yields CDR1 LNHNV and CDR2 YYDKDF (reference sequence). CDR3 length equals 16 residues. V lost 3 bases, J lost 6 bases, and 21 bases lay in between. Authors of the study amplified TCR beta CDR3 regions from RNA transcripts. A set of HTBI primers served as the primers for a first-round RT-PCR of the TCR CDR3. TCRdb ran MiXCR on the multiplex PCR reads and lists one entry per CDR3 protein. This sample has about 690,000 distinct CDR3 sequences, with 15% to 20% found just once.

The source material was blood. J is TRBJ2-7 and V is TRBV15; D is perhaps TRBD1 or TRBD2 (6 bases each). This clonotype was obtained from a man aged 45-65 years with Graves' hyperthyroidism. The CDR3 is CATSSKRSGGGSEQYF. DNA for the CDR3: TGTGCCACCAGCAGTAAACGCAGCGGAGGGGGGTCCGAGCAGTACTTC.